This entry lists 20 T cell receptor beta chains sequenced from one sample in a study of CD8 T cells in ankylosing spondylitis. General study findings and limits: What appeared characteristic of ankylosing spondylitis blood was a TCR beta motif of fewer than ten highly homologous variants.

From the 5' RACE reads, TCRdb called clonotypes with MiXCR, one entry per CDR3 protein. Among about 540,000 distinct CDR3 sequences listed, roughly an eighth were seen once. Which antigens these TCRs recognize remains unknown. Sequenced input: blood, either unsorted or a sorted T cell fraction (not recorded which). The source is a male donor with ankylosing spondylitis.

The sample holds many counts of this clonotype. This chain links TRBV20-1 with TRBJ2-7; 12 bases map to TRBD2. With V trimmed by 4 bases and J by 7 bases, 2 bases remained unmatched. This CDR3 region has 12 residues. The germline V gene has CDR1 DFQATT and CDR2 SNEGSKA (reference sequence). The CDR3: CSATGLAGEQYV. The CDR3 region has the DNA TGCAGTGCTACGGGACTAGCGGGTGAGCAGTACGTC.

The chain links TRBV27 to TRBJ1-6, with D possibly matching TRBD1 (5 bases). The V end was cut by 3 bases, the J end by 8 bases, with 8 bases between. Looked up from germline, CDR1 is MNHEY and CDR2 is SMNVEV (reference sequence). CDR3 length: 13 residues. The CDR3 DNA follows: TGTGCCAGCAGTTTCGGAGGGGATTCACCCCTCCACTTT. Translation gives CASSFGGDSPLHF.

This clonotype was seen ten or more times. The chain links TRBV29-1 to TRBJ2-5; 10 bases are a match to TRBD2. CDR3 length equals 15 residues. The V gene end was trimmed by 1 base and the J gene end by 2 bases; junction bases not matched to a gene: 4. Germline V gene sequence: CDR1 SQVTM, CDR2 ANQGSEA. The chain's CDR3 is CSVEGASGSQETQYF. CDR3 sequence (DNA): TGCAGCGTTGAAGGGGCTAGCGGGAGTCAAGAGACCCAGTACTTC. The complete variable domain, with remaining parts taken from reference TRBV29-1 and TRBJ2-5, reads SAVISQKPSRDICQRGTSLTIQCQVDSQVTMMFWYRQQPGQSLTLIATANQGSEATYESGFVIDKFPISRPNLTFSTLTVSNMSPEDSSIYLCSVEGASGSQETQYFGPGTRLLVL.

The chain joins TRBV11-2 to TRBJ2-2; D is ambiguous. Germline-derived CDR1 and CDR2 are SGHAT and FQNNGV. The V gene lost 5 bases and the J gene lost 6 bases, with 13 bases spanning the gap. This CDR3 is built from 14 residues. CDR3 bases: TGTGCCAGCAGCAAATCGATCAATTCCGGGGAGCTGTTTTTT. This encodes CASSKSINSGELFF.

This chain connects TRBV20-1 to TRBJ2-1, with D possibly being TRBD1 (5 bases). There are 13 residues in the CDR3. Germline V gene data show CDR1 as DFQATT and CDR2 as SNEGSKA (reference sequence). V was clipped by 2 bases and J by 1 base, with 6 bases between them. DNA for the CDR3: TGCAGTGCTAGACAGGGTTCCTACAATGAGCAGTTCTTC. Translation: CSARQGSYNEQFF.

The chain is built from TRBV29-1 and TRBJ1-2, with D unresolved. Germline CDR1 and CDR2: SQVTM and ANQGSEA. The CDR3 totals 10 residues. Trimming pared 3 bases from V and 1 base from J, leaving 0 bases between. The CDR3 here is CSVDNYGYTF. In nucleotides, the CDR3 is TGCAGCGTTGATAACTATGGCTACACCTTC. The full variable domain, its missing parts supplied by reference TRBV29-1 and TRBJ1-2, is SAVISQKPSRDICQRGTSLTIQCQVDSQVTMMFWYRQQPGQSLTLIATANQGSEATYESGFVIDKFPISRPNLTFSTLTVSNMSPEDSSIYLCSVDNYGYTFGSGTRLTVV.

This clonotype was detected only a few times. V and J are TRBV2 and TRBJ1-2, with D unresolved. Trimming took off 4 bases at V and 6 bases at J, with 12 bases between the two ends. The CDR3 has 13 amino acids. Germline assignment: CDR1 SNHLY and CDR2 FYNNEI. For the CDR3, the DNA is TGTGCCAGCAGTGTTCTACTATTTGATGGCTACACCTTC. Its translation: CASSVLLFDGYTF.

As for this clonotype: Since a much larger clone is just one base distant, this may be a read error. V gene TRBV27 combines with J gene TRBJ2-3, with D tentatively TRBD2 (6 bases). This CDR3 has 15 amino acids. The ends were cut back, 0 bases at V and 8 bases at J, with 15 bases in the middle. Per germline, CDR1 MNHEY and CDR2 SMNVEV (reference sequence). The CDR3 coding sequence is TGTGCCAGCAGTTTATCGCGGGATTGGCCAGGTACGCAGTATTTT. Encoded protein: CASSLSRDWPGTQYF.

Only a few counts were recorded for this clonotype. The chain links TRBV7-2 to TRBJ2-7; D is undetermined. From germline, CDR1 is SGHTA and CDR2 FQGNSA. The CDR3 is 15 amino acids. V dropped 1 base and J dropped 6 bases, with 16 bases sitting between them. As DNA, the CDR3 is TGTGCCAGCAGCTTAGTTGGGTTCAGTTATAGCGAGCAGTACTTC. As protein: CASSLVGFSYSEQYF.

This clonotype was counted a few times. The chain is built from TRBV2 and TRBJ2-4, with TRBD1 matching over 9 bases. With V trimmed by 6 bases and J by 8 bases, 8 bases remained unmatched. The CDR3 runs 14 residues. The germline V gene has CDR1 SNHLY and CDR2 FYNNEI. The CDR3 sequence: CASRRTGALDIQYF. The CDR3 DNA sequence: TGTGCCAGCAGACGGACAGGGGCCTTGGACATTCAGTACTTC.

This clonotype turned up a few times. The rearrangement uses TRBV12-5 and TRBJ2-3; 9 positions match TRBD1. With 4 bases clipped from V and 0 bases from J, the junction kept 2 bases outside the gene matches. CDR1 LGHNT and CDR2 FRNRAP come from the germline V gene. The CDR3 consists of 15 residues. DNA of the CDR3: TGTGCTAGTGGTTCAGGACAGGGGAGCACAGATACGCAGTATTTT. This translates into CASGSGQGSTDTQYF.

This clonotype was recorded many times. This chain uses TRBV6-1 with TRBJ1-2, with D possibly TRBD1 on 5 matching bases. CDR1 and CDR2 (germline): MNHNS, SASEGT. The CDR3 has 15 residues. V shed 8 bases and J shed 0 bases, with 16 bases lying between them. In nucleotides, the CDR3 is TGTGCCAGCCGCCTGGGGGGGTTGTCTAACTATGGCTACACCTTC. Its protein is CASRLGGLSNYGYTF.

CDR3 sequence: CASSQPRVSSYNEQFF. CDR3 DNA sequence: TGTGCCAGCAGCCAACCCCGGGTAAGCTCCTACAATGAGCAGTTCTTC. This chain links TRBV3-1 with TRBJ2-1; D is undetermined. Germline-derived CDR1 and CDR2 are LGHDT and YNNKEL (reference sequence). V dropped 2 bases and J dropped 0 bases, with 11 bases sitting between them. CDR3 length: 16 amino acids.

The rearrangement links TRBV7-2 to TRBJ1-1; a weak D match, TRBD1 (5 bases). The V gene lost 4 bases and the J gene lost 6 bases, with 12 bases spanning the gap. This CDR3 comprises 13 residues. From germline, CDR1 is SGHTA and CDR2 FQGNSA. Here the CDR3 DNA reads TGTGCCAGCAGCTCCGGTAGGGGTCCTGAAGCTTTCTTT. It translates to CASSSGRGPEAFF.

The V and J genes are TRBV10-3 and TRBJ2-2, with D hard to call. Germline lookup yields CDR1 ENHRY and CDR2 SYGVKD. The ends were cut back, 4 bases at V and 5 bases at J, with 20 bases in the middle. The CDR3 consists of 17 residues. The CDR3 nucleotides are TGTGCCATCAGTGTGGTCAGGACGACCTCATCGACCGGGGAGCTGTTTTTT. This codes for CAISVVRTTSSTGELFF.

This clonotype was counted between two and nine times. The chain carries TRBV12-3 or TRBV12-4 and TRBJ2-3, with no clear D. The CDR3 spans 14 residues. The V end lost 5 bases, the J end lost 8 bases, and 17 bases lay between the germline ends. Here the CDR3 DNA reads TGTGCCAGCAGTCTCGCCCTCTCCATCGTTACGCAGTATTTT. It translates to CASSLALSIVTQYF.

In its sample, this clonotype was seen a few times. V is TRBV20-1 and J is TRBJ2-1, with 10 bases identical to TRBD2. Trimming removed 0 bases from V and 5 bases from J; junction bases left unmatched: 7. Germline CDR1 DFQATT, CDR2 SNEGSKA (reference sequence). The CDR3 extends over 16 amino acids. The CDR3 region has the DNA TGCAGTGCTAGAGATGTCAGCGGGAGGGGAAACAATGAGCAGTTCTTC. Encoded protein: CSARDVSGRGNNEQFF.

Many counts were recorded for this clonotype. This sequence joins TRBV11-2 and TRBJ1-1; D possibly corresponds to TRBD1 (6 bases). The ends were cut back, 6 bases at V and 1 base at J, with 9 bases in the middle. Germline V gene lookup returns CDR1 SGHAT and CDR2 FQNNGV. The CDR3 is made up of 13 amino acids. CDR3 region: CASRRTENTEAFF. In nucleotides, the CDR3 is TGTGCCAGCAGAAGGACAGAGAACACTGAAGCTTTCTTT.

About this clonotype itself: One end of the junction varies from germline; a read error may be responsible. J is TRBJ1-2 and V is TRBV12-3 or TRBV12-4; 7 nucleotides align to TRBD1. This CDR3 is 13 amino acids long. CDR3 loop: CASNGDRPYGYIF. The DNA for the CDR3 is TGTGCCAGCAATGGGGACAGACCCTATGGCTACATCTTC.

The chain uses TRBV12-3 or TRBV12-4 and TRBJ1-2; D might be TRBD1 (5 bases). The length of the CDR3 is 14 residues. Trimming cost V 5 bases and J 5 bases, with 15 bases left between them. In DNA form, the CDR3 reads TGTGCCAGCAGTCCGGGGCTACTCAATTATGGCTACACCTTC. Its protein is CASSPGLLNYGYTF.